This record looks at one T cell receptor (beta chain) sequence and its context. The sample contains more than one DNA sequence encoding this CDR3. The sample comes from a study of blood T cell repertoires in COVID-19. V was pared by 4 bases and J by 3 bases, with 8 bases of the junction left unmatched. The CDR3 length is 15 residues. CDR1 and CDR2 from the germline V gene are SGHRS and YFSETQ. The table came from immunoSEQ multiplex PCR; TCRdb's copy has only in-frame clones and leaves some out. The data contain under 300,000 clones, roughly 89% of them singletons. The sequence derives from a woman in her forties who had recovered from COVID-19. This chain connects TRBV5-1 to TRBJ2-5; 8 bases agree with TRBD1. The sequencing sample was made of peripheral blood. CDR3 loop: CASSRTGTGEETQYF. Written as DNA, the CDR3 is TGCGCCAGCAGCAGAACCGGGACAGGAGAAGAGACCCAGTACTTC.